Each of the 27 T cell receptor beta chains below was sequenced from the same sample in a study of blood T cell repertoires in COVID-19. The method was immunoSEQ multiplex PCR; TCRdb's version includes in-frame clones alone and lacks a portion of them. The table lists 35,000 to 45,000 clones, about nine tenths of them singletons. What was sequenced was peripheral blood. Receptors originate from a human donor in a cohort sampled during active COVID-19.

This clone has only one observation. The J gene is TRBJ1-3, the V gene TRBV6-5; D is perhaps TRBD1 (5 bases). The germline CDR1 and CDR2 sequences are MNHEY and SVGAGI. Trimming pared 10 bases from V and 0 bases from J, leaving 13 bases between. The length of the CDR3 is 14 residues. The CDR3 DNA sequence: TGTGCCACCCAGGGAAGGGGCTCTGGAAACACCATATATTTT. Its translation: CATQGRGSGNTIYF.

The V gene is TRBV3-1 (or the pseudogene TRBV3-2), the J gene TRBJ2-5; D is perhaps TRBD1 (5 bases). The CDR3 runs to 14 residues. Germline V CDR1 and CDR2: LGHDT, YNNKEL (reference sequence). Between the trimmed V and J ends, which lost 2 bases and 5 bases, there was a span of 12 bases. The CDR3 DNA is TGTGCCAGCAGCCAATCCCAGGGTTCGGAGACCCAGTACTTC. Translating gives CASSQSQGSETQYF.

The chain combines TRBV7-9 with TRBJ2-1; a possible D gene is TRBD1 (5 bases). Trimming stripped 0 bases from V and 8 bases from J, with 11 bases between. The CDR3 consists of 14 residues. Germline assignment: CDR1 SEHNR and CDR2 FQNEAQ (reference sequence). The CDR3 DNA reads as TGTGCCAGCAGCTTAGCAGGGGCCCTACATGAGCAGTTCTTC. Amino acid sequence: CASSLAGALHEQFF.

The chain has TRBV10-3 and TRBJ2-7; a weak D match, TRBD1 (6 bases). Germline CDR1 is ENHRY and CDR2 is SYGVKD. V was shortened by 5 bases and J by 6 bases, with 14 bases between the two germline ends. The CDR3 is made up of 13 amino acids. This chain's CDR3 is CAISRTAGSEQYF. CDR3 in DNA: TGTGCCATCAGTCGGACAGCTGGGTCCGAGCAGTACTTC.

The V and J genes are TRBV7-9 and TRBJ2-7; a weak D match, TRBD2 (6 bases). The CDR3 sequence is 13 residues long. The germline V gene has CDR1 SEHNR and CDR2 FQNEAQ (reference sequence). Trimming took 2 bases from V and 6 from J, leaving 11 bases between them. CDR3 residues: CASSLQEGGEQYF. The CDR3 DNA reads as TGTGCCAGCAGCTTACAGGAGGGAGGCGAGCAGTACTTC.

V usage is TRBV9 and J usage is TRBJ1-6, with D unclear. There are 15 residues in the CDR3. Trimming shortened V by 2 bases and J by 0 bases, and 6 bases separated the two germline ends. Per the germline V gene, CDR1 is SGDLS and CDR2 is YYNGEE. In DNA form, the CDR3 reads TGTGCCAGCAGCGTCACAGACTCCTATAATTCACCCCTCCACTTT. It is translated as CASSVTDSYNSPLHF.

V gene TRBV18 combines with J gene TRBJ1-5; D is uncertain. The CDR3 has 16 residues. The V and J ends lost 3 bases and 1 base respectively, with 13 bases between them. Germline CDR1 and CDR2: KGHSH and LQKENI. The CDR3: CASSPQDPGSNQPQHF. The DNA of the CDR3 is TGTGCCAGCTCACCCCAGGACCCGGGGAGCAATCAGCCCCAGCATTTT.

The CDR3 loop reads CASSFTARQGEAFF. The CDR3 nucleotides are TGTGCCAGCAGCTTCACCGCGAGACAGGGTGAAGCTTTCTTT. This chain connects TRBV5-4 to TRBJ1-1; 7 bases are a match to TRBD1. This CDR3 region has 14 residues. Per the germline V gene, CDR1 is SGHNT and CDR2 is YYREEE (reference sequence). Trimming cost V 2 bases and J 7 bases; bases outside gene matches: 8.

The V gene is TRBV3-1 (or the pseudogene TRBV3-2), the J gene TRBJ2-3, with TRBD1 identical over 7 bases. CDR1 is LGHDT and CDR2 is YNNKEL in the germline V gene (reference sequence). V was clipped by 6 bases and J by 0 bases; unmatched bases: 12. This CDR3 is built from 17 residues. The CDR3 DNA is TGTGCCAGCAGTTCGACAGGGCCCCTATCTAGCACAGATACGCAGTATTTT. This translates into CASSSTGPLSSTDTQYF.

The V and J genes are TRBV12-3 or TRBV12-4 and TRBJ1-2, with 7 bases that match TRBD1. The V gene end was trimmed by 5 bases and the J gene end by 4 bases; junction bases not matched to a gene: 4. The CDR3 is 13 amino acids. CDR3 sequence: CASSGTVLYGYTF. The CDR3 DNA is TGTGCCAGCAGTGGGACAGTCCTCTATGGCTACACCTTC.

Only one count was recorded for this clone. This sequence joins TRBV11-1 and TRBJ2-5; 7 bases agree with TRBD1. The CDR3 covers 13 residues. The germline gives CDR1 SGHAT, CDR2 FQDESV (reference sequence). V lost 4 bases to trimming and J lost 2 bases; unmatched junction nucleotides: 1. The CDR3 region is CASSWGQQETQYF. The CDR3 coding sequence is TGTGCCAGCAGCTGGGGACAGCAAGAGACCCAGTACTTC.

The chain uses TRBV6-2 or TRBV6-3 and TRBJ2-7, with TRBD1 matching over 7 bases. The CDR3 length is 14 residues. V gave up 2 bases and J gave up 3 bases; unmatched junction bases: 4. Germline values: CDR1 MNHEY, CDR2 SVGEGT. The DNA for the CDR3 is TGTGCCAGCAGTTACCCGGGACAGAGCTACGAGCAGTACTTC. Translation gives CASSYPGQSYEQYF.

The rearrangement joins TRBV19 to TRBJ2-7; TRBD1 matches at 10 bases. Trimming removed 6 bases from V and 6 bases from J; junction bases left unmatched: 11. The germline V gene encodes CDR1 LNHDA and CDR2 SQIVND (reference sequence). CDR3 length: 15 amino acids. As DNA, the CDR3 is TGTGCCAGTAGCAATAAAGCCGGGACAGGGGTCGAGCAGTACTTC. Translated: CASSNKAGTGVEQYF.

V usage is TRBV4-3 and J usage is TRBJ1-5; 7 nucleotides line up with TRBD1. The CDR3 spans 15 residues. Per the germline V gene, CDR1 is LGHNA and CDR2 is YSLEER. With V trimmed by 3 bases and J by 3 bases, 5 bases remained unmatched. As DNA, the CDR3 is TGCGCCAGCAGCCACGTGACAGGGCCCAATCAGCCCCAGCATTTT. Residues: CASSHVTGPNQPQHF.

This rearrangement joins TRBV27 to TRBJ1-2, with D tentatively TRBD1 (5 bases). V lost 6 bases and J 2 bases, leaving 16 bases between the germline ends. CDR1 and CDR2 (germline): MNHEY, SMNVEV (reference sequence). CDR3 length equals 15 residues. CDR3 coding DNA: TGTGCCAGCAGATACGGGCTGGGGCCCAACTATGGCTACACCTTC. Translated, it gives CASRYGLGPNYGYTF.

The rearrangement uses TRBV4-2 and TRBJ2-2; D ambiguous. The CDR3 extends over 15 amino acids. Per the germline V gene, CDR1 is LGHNA and CDR2 is YNFKEQ. The germline V and J ends were trimmed by 1 base and 3 bases, with 9 bases remaining between them. The CDR3 DNA follows: TGTGCCAGCAGCCAAGTAGACACCTACACCGGGGAGCTGTTTTTT. Its protein is CASSQVDTYTGELFF.

The CDR3 protein is CASSEGVDRGNGYTF. The CDR3 DNA is TGTGCCAGCAGTGAAGGGGTGGACAGGGGGAATGGCTACACCTTC. The rearrangement uses TRBV6-1 and TRBJ1-2; 10 nucleotides line up with TRBD1. The CDR3 consists of 15 residues. CDR1 is MNHNS and CDR2 is SASEGT in the germline V gene. V shed 1 base, J shed 6 bases, and the junction held 5 bases outside the gene matches.

DNA of the CDR3: TGTGCCAGCAGCGTAGGGACAGGGGGGTCAGATACGCAGTATTTT. Its protein product is CASSVGTGGSDTQYF. The chain uses TRBV11-2 and TRBJ2-3; 11 bases map to TRBD1. Germline CDR1 reads SGHAT; CDR2 reads FQNNGV. CDR3 size: 15 residues. J gave up 4 bases and V 5 bases, and 5 bases lay outside the gene matches.

The chain recombines TRBV5-6 with TRBJ2-1, with 8 bases aligning to TRBD2. V lost 3 bases to trimming and J lost 10 bases; unmatched junction nucleotides: 9. The CDR3 loop spans 14 amino acids. In germline, CDR1 is SGHDT, CDR2 YYEEEE. The CDR3 here is CASSSGLEGGEQFF. In DNA, the CDR3 is TGTGCCAGCAGCTCGGGACTAGAAGGAGGGGAGCAGTTCTTC.

This CDR3 reads CASSVGQAIIHYGYTF. CDR3 nucleotide sequence: TGTGCCAGCAGCGTCGGACAGGCTATCATACACTATGGCTACACCTTC. The chain is built from TRBV9 and TRBJ1-2; 7 bases are shared with TRBD1. CDR3 length equals 16 residues. V lost 2 bases to trimming and J lost 3 bases; unmatched junction nucleotides: 10. Germline V gene sequence: CDR1 SGDLS, CDR2 YYNGEE.

The chain carries TRBV29-1 and TRBJ1-2; tentative D call: TRBD1 (5 bases). The germline CDR1 and CDR2 sequences are SQVTM and ANQGSEA. Trimming left V 5 bases short and J 8 bases short, with 12 bases between. There are 11 residues in the CDR3. The CDR3 DNA follows: TGCAGCGTTTCAGGGAAAGTCGGCTACACCTTC. This encodes CSVSGKVGYTF.

This sequence joins TRBV7-2 and TRBJ2-7; the D gene is possibly TRBD2 (6 bases). The V end was cut by 1 base, the J end by 8 bases, with 21 bases between. CDR3 length equals 16 residues. Looked up from germline, CDR1 is SGHTA and CDR2 is FQGNSA. The CDR3 loop is CASSLGGGEKLRKQYF. CDR3 nucleotide sequence: TGTGCCAGCAGCTTAGGGGGCGGGGAGAAACTACGAAAGCAGTACTTC.

In its sample, this clone was seen once. V is TRBV7-2 and J is TRBJ1-2; D is possibly TRBD1 (5 bases). Germline CDR1 SGHTA, CDR2 FQGNSA. Deletions cut 3 bases from V and 8 bases from J, with 10 bases between. This CDR3 has 12 amino acids. CDR3 DNA sequence: TGTGCCAGCAGCTTTGGGGCGAACGGCTACACCTTC. It yields the protein CASSFGANGYTF.

In its sample, this clone ranks as medium-sized. The J gene is TRBJ1-3, the V gene TRBV11-1; D is possibly TRBD1 (5 bases). CDR1 SGHAT and CDR2 FQDESV come from the germline V gene (reference sequence). CDR3 size: 13 residues. Trimming removed 4 bases from V and 4 bases from J, with 8 bases in between. The CDR3 loop is CASSSDSGNTIYF. CDR3 coding DNA: TGTGCCAGCAGCTCAGACAGCGGAAACACCATATATTTT. Drawing the rest from reference TRBV11-1 and TRBJ1-3, the complete variable domain is EAEVAQSPRYKITEKSQAVAFWCDPISGHATLYWYRQILGQGPELLVQFQDESVVDDSQLPKDRFSAERLKGVDSTLKIQPAELGDSAMYLCASSSDSGNTIYFGEGSWLTVV.

In this sample, this clone turned up once. The V gene is TRBV5-1, the J gene TRBJ2-5; TRBD2 matches at 11 bases. Germline V gene sequence: CDR1 SGHRS, CDR2 YFSETQ. CDR3 length equals 15 residues. The junction had 3 bases not matched to a gene; V was cut back by 4 bases and J by 1 base. This CDR3 is CASSAGLAGQETQYF. The CDR3 DNA follows: TGCGCCAGCAGCGCTGGACTAGCGGGCCAAGAGACCCAGTACTTC.

This chain uses TRBV7-8 with TRBJ1-1; tentative D call: TRBD1 (6 bases). Germline CDR1 and CDR2: SGHVS and FQNEAQ. CDR3 size: 14 residues. V shed 8 bases and J shed 3 bases, with 16 bases lying between them. The CDR3 sequence is CASSSGVGYTEAFF. CDR3 bases: TGTGCCAGCTCCTCAGGGGTTGGGTACACTGAAGCTTTCTTT. The full variable domain, with the rest looked up from reference TRBV7-8 and TRBJ1-1, is GAGVSQSPRYKVAKRGQDVALRCDPISGHVSLFWYQQALGQGPEFLTYFQNEAQLDKSGLPSDRFFAERPEGSVSTLKIQRTQQEDSAVYLCASSSGVGYTEAFFGQGTRLTVV.

The V gene is TRBV7-6, the J gene TRBJ1-1, with TRBD1 matching over 9 bases. CDR1 is SGHVS, CDR2 FNYEAQ, per germline. J lost 3 bases, V lost 2 bases, and 7 bases had no gene match. The CDR3 totals 16 residues. The DNA for the CDR3 is TGTGCCAGCAGCTTAACCAGACAGGGGGGTGACACTGAAGCTTTCTTT. Protein sequence: CASSLTRQGGDTEAFF.